One and the same sample provided the 25 T cell receptor beta chains below, sequenced in a study of blood T cell repertoires in COVID-19. Generated by immunoSEQ multiplex PCR, the TCRdb table keeps only in-frame clones and is missing some. The sample has some 200,000 clones; around 81% are singletons. Specimen: peripheral blood. The receptors here all came from a woman at least 80 years old with COVID-19, enrolled during active disease.

The chain combines TRBV27 with TRBJ1-5, with no clear D. Germline-derived CDR1 and CDR2 are MNHEY and SMNVEV (reference sequence). Trimming took off 3 bases at V and 0 bases at J, with 9 bases between the two ends. The CDR3 runs 15 residues. The CDR3 DNA follows: TGTGCCAGCAGTTTGAGCGGATATAGCAATCAGCCCCAGCATTTT. It codes for CASSLSGYSNQPQHF.

This chain uses TRBV18 with TRBJ1-2, with TRBD1 as a possible D gene (5 bases). CDR3 length: 17 residues. Germline V gene lookup returns CDR1 KGHSH and CDR2 LQKENI. V lost 3 bases to trimming and J lost 0 bases, with 17 bases between them. CDR3 nucleotide sequence: TGTGCCAGCTCACCTCAAGCAGGGAGGCTTTCTAACTATGGCTACACCTTC. It encodes CASSPQAGRLSNYGYTF.

The chain combines TRBV6-6 with TRBJ1-6; D remains unclear. The CDR3 runs 15 residues. V lost 4 bases and J 7 bases, leaving 14 bases between the germline ends. The germline CDR1 and CDR2 sequences are MNHNY and SVGAGI (reference sequence). For the CDR3, the DNA is TGTGCCAGCAGTTCCGACTCGATTGGCAATTCACCCCTCCACTTT. It codes for CASSSDSIGNSPLHF.

This clone was seen a handful of times. Compared with germline, one end of the junction differs, possibly owing to a read error. This sequence joins TRBV5-1 and TRBJ2-1; D might be TRBD1 (6 bases). This CDR3 is built from 14 residues. The germline V gene has CDR1 SGHRS and CDR2 YFSETQ. CDR3: CASREQGVYDEQFF. The CDR3 DNA reads as TGCGCCAGCAGGGAACAGGGTGTCTACGATGAGCAGTTCTTC.

This clone was observed a handful of times. At one end, the junction sequence differs from germline, possibly due to a read error. J is TRBJ2-4 and V is TRBV7-7, with TRBD2 matching 9 bases. Germline V gives CDR1 SSHAT, CDR2 FNYEAQ (reference sequence). CDR3 length equals 18 residues. The CDR3 region is CASSLGPSGDLAENIQYF. The CDR3 coding sequence is TGTGCTAGCAGCTTAGGACCTAGCGGGGATCTGGCTGAAAACATTCAGTACTTC. Based on the CDR3 plus reference TRBV7-7 and TRBJ2-4, the full variable domain is GAGVSQSPRYKVTKRGQDVTLRCDPISSHATLYWYQQALGQGPEFLTYFNYEAQPDKSGLPSDRFSAERPEGSISTLTIQRTEQRDSAMYRCASSLGPSGDLAENIQYFGAGTRLSVL.

The chain combines TRBV15 with TRBJ2-7, with a possible D match to TRBD1 (6 bases). The CDR3 runs to 14 residues. V was trimmed by 5 bases and J by 2 bases, leaving 13 bases between them. The V gene's germline CDR1 is LNHNV and CDR2 YYDKDF (reference sequence). CDR3 sequence: CATSGGRGPYEQYF. The CDR3 DNA sequence: TGTGCCACCAGCGGGGGCAGGGGACCCTACGAGCAGTACTTC.

This clone was seen only once. The rearrangement links TRBV7-9 to TRBJ2-7; D is unclear. CDR1 and CDR2 from the germline V gene are SEHNR and FQNEAQ (reference sequence). This CDR3 is 15 amino acids long. Trimming removed 5 bases at V and 1 base at J, with 15 bases between. The CDR3 coding sequence is TGTGCCAGCAGCCCACCCGGTATGCCTTCCTACGAGCAGTACTTC. Its protein product is CASSPPGMPSYEQYF.

The chain links TRBV15 to TRBJ2-1, with 7 bases aligning to TRBD1. J gave up 4 bases and V 3 bases, and 6 bases lay outside the gene matches. CDR1 LNHNV and CDR2 YYDKDF come from the germline V gene (reference sequence). The CDR3 consists of 15 residues. The CDR3 DNA follows: TGTGCCACCAGCAGGGAGAAGGGGGCTTACAATGAGCAGTTCTTC. This sequence encodes CATSREKGAYNEQFF.

V usage is TRBV3-1 (or the pseudogene TRBV3-2) and J usage is TRBJ1-6; D call uncertain. Trimming cost V 1 base and J 4 bases, with 5 bases left between them. Germline CDR1 and CDR2: LGHDT and YNNKEL (reference sequence). The CDR3 covers 14 residues. This CDR3 reads CASSQGQYNSPLHF. CDR3 DNA sequence: TGTGCCAGCAGCCAAGGGCAGTATAATTCACCCCTCCACTTT.

V and J are TRBV29-1 and TRBJ2-1; TRBD1 agrees at 8 bases. Per germline, CDR1 SQVTM and CDR2 ANQGSEA. V dropped 7 bases and J dropped 2; count of bases not matched to a gene: 4. The CDR3 contains 13 residues. The CDR3 DNA is TGCAGCGCAGACAGGGGACCCTACAATGAGCAGTTCTTC. Amino acids: CSADRGPYNEQFF.

This chain links TRBV20-1 with TRBJ1-2; D might be TRBD1 (5 bases). The CDR3 totals 11 residues. Germline V gives CDR1 DFQATT, CDR2 SNEGSKA (reference sequence). V was cut by 5 bases and J by 5 bases, with 9 bases left in between. This chain's CDR3 is CSAFRGYGYTF. The CDR3 bases are TGCAGTGCTTTTAGGGGATATGGCTACACCTTC.

This clone was seen once. The J gene is TRBJ2-5, the V gene TRBV6-5; TRBD2 might be the D (6 bases). The CDR3 spans 16 residues. Between the trimmed V and J ends, which lost 2 bases and 1 base, there was a span of 14 bases. The germline V gene has CDR1 MNHEY and CDR2 SVGAGI. As DNA, the CDR3 is TGTGCCAGCAGTTACCGGTTCCGGGGGATCCAAGAGACCCAGTACTTC. Protein product: CASSYRFRGIQETQYF.

V is TRBV2 and J is TRBJ2-3, with D tentatively TRBD2 (6 bases). Per germline, CDR1 SNHLY and CDR2 FYNNEI. Trimming took off 11 bases at V and 0 bases at J, with 18 bases between the two ends. CDR3 size: 15 residues. CDR3 sequence reads: CACQDQTSSTDTQYF. Written as DNA, the CDR3 is TGTGCCTGCCAAGACCAAACTAGCAGCACAGATACGCAGTATTTT.

This clone was recorded a few times. The rearrangement links TRBV7-8 to TRBJ2-2; 8 nucleotides align to TRBD2. Per the germline V gene, CDR1 is SGHVS and CDR2 is FQNEAQ. After removal of 5 bases from V and 6 bases from J, the junction contained 11 bases not matched to a gene. The length of the CDR3 is 16 residues. The DNA of the CDR3 is TGTGCCAGCAGCCCCCGATGGGCGGGGGGTTCCGGGGAGCTGTTTTTT. Its translation: CASSPRWAGGSGELFF.

This clone occurred once. This chain uses TRBV11-3 with TRBJ2-2; 8 positions agree with TRBD1. The J segment lost 4 bases and the V segment lost 5 bases, leaving 6 bases of the junction unmatched. The V gene's germline CDR1 is SGHNT and CDR2 YENEEA. The CDR3 is 15 residues long. CDR3 region: CASSPGQGGTGELFF. Written as DNA, the CDR3 is TGTGCCAGCAGCCCAGGACAGGGTGGCACCGGGGAGCTGTTTTTT.

This CDR3 is CASSSRGGMYGYTF. For the CDR3, the DNA is TGTGCCAGCAGCTCACGGGGGGGAATGTATGGCTACACCTTC. This chain uses TRBV9 with TRBJ1-2, with D possibly matching TRBD1 (5 bases). In germline, CDR1 is SGDLS, CDR2 YYNGEE. This CDR3 spans 14 amino acids. With 4 bases removed from V and 5 bases from J, the gap between germline ends came to 15 bases.

Notes on this clone: Different DNA sequences within this sample yield the same CDR3. V is TRBV28 and J is TRBJ1-1; D gene unclear. The CDR3 totals 12 residues. Trimming removed 3 bases from V and 1 base from J, with 3 bases in between. The V gene's germline CDR1 is MDHEN and CDR2 SYDVKM. CDR3 residues: CASSLRNTEAFF. CDR3 nucleotide sequence: TGTGCCAGCAGTTTGAGGAACACTGAAGCTTTCTTT.

This chain links TRBV27 with TRBJ1-1, with 9 bases aligning to TRBD1. CDR3 size: 18 residues. CDR1 and CDR2 (germline): MNHEY, SMNVEV (reference sequence). The V gene end was trimmed by 5 bases and the J gene end by 0 bases; junction bases not matched to a gene: 13. This chain's CDR3 is CASSQRWGQGLMNTEAFF. CDR3 nucleotide sequence: TGTGCCAGCAGTCAAAGATGGGGACAGGGCCTTATGAACACTGAAGCTTTCTTT.

The rearrangement uses TRBV7-2 and TRBJ2-7; D remains unclear. The V and J ends lost 0 bases and 4 bases respectively, with 13 bases between them. CDR3 length: 15 residues. The germline V gene has CDR1 SGHTA and CDR2 FQGNSA. This chain's CDR3 is CASSLAGGSYYEQYF. The DNA of the CDR3 is TGTGCCAGCAGCTTAGCGGGTGGTAGCTATTACGAGCAGTACTTC.

The CDR3 reads CAITGLAGGTYNEQFF. CDR3 DNA sequence: TGTGCCATCACTGGACTAGCGGGAGGAACGTACAATGAGCAGTTCTTC. The rearrangement links TRBV10-3 to TRBJ2-1; 14 bases are shared with TRBD2. There are 16 residues in the CDR3. Germline trimming cut 7 bases from V and 4 bases from J; bases unmatched to any gene: 6. The germline CDR1 and CDR2 sequences are ENHRY and SYGVKD.

CDR3 in DNA: TGTGCCATCAGTGCCGACAGGGACTATGGCTACACCTTC. Its protein product is CAISADRDYGYTF. The rearrangement joins TRBV10-3 to TRBJ1-2; the match to TRBD1 covers 7 bases. After removal of 4 bases from V and 3 bases from J, the junction contained 2 bases not matched to a gene. The CDR3 extends over 13 amino acids. Germline CDR1 is ENHRY and CDR2 is SYGVKD.

The table lists this clone with a count of one. This sequence joins TRBV2 and TRBJ2-1; 9 nucleotides line up with TRBD1. The CDR3 contains 15 residues. CDR1 is SNHLY and CDR2 is FYNNEI in the germline V gene. The junction had 4 bases not matched to a gene; V was cut back by 6 bases and J by 1 base. The CDR3 protein is CASRRQGGSYNEQFF. CDR3 bases: TGTGCCAGCAGACGACAGGGGGGGTCCTACAATGAGCAGTTCTTC.

The V and J genes are TRBV14 and TRBJ2-7; weak D call: TRBD1 (5 bases). The V and J ends lost 0 bases and 2 bases respectively, with 8 bases between them. The CDR3 has 14 amino acids. The germline gives CDR1 SGHDN, CDR2 FVKESK. The CDR3 DNA reads as TGTGCCAGCAGCCAAGAAACAGGCCCCTACGAGCAGTACTTC. Its translation: CASSQETGPYEQYF.

The chain is built from TRBV20-1 and TRBJ2-1, with 9 bases aligning to TRBD2. This CDR3 spans 16 amino acids. The trim removed 3 bases at V and 0 bases at J, leaving 6 bases unmatched. Germline CDR1 is DFQATT and CDR2 is SNEGSKA (reference sequence). CDR3: CSASGFSGSSYNEQFF. The CDR3 DNA reads TGCAGTGCTAGTGGGTTTAGCGGGAGCTCCTACAATGAGCAGTTCTTC.

This chain connects TRBV2 to TRBJ1-2; TRBD1 agrees at 10 bases. Looked up from germline, CDR1 is SNHLY and CDR2 is FYNNEI. The length of the CDR3 is 16 residues. J was trimmed by 4 bases and V by 6 bases; bases with no gene match: 11. CDR3: CASRDRDRGGGYGYTF. In DNA form, the CDR3 reads TGTGCCAGCAGGGACCGGGACAGGGGCGGGGGCTATGGCTACACCTTC. Complete variable domain (other parts from reference TRBV2 and TRBJ1-2): EPEVTQTPSHQVTQMGQEVILRCVPISNHLYFYWYRQILGQKVEFLVSFYNNEISEKSEIFDDQFSVERPDGSNFTLKIRSTKLEDSAMYFCASRDRDRGGGYGYTFGSGTRLTVV.